Presented here are 29 T cell receptor beta chains from one specimen sequenced in a study of beta chain features in type 1 diabetes. Every bit of the isolated RNA underwent reverse transcription, so sequencing read expressed TCRB transcripts. TCRdb's table, derived via immunoSEQ multiplex PCR, lists solely in-frame clones and lacks some. The data contain 130,000 to 150,000 clones, under 60% of them singletons. Material for sequencing was Tregs from blood. These receptors originate from a man aged 18 to 35 in good health.

This chain uses TRBV7-2 with TRBJ2-5; D is possibly TRBD2 (5 bases). From germline, CDR1 is SGHTA and CDR2 FQGNSA. Trimming removed 1 base from V and 1 base from J, with 13 bases in between. This CDR3 comprises 16 residues. This CDR3 reads CASSLDWWRAQETQYF. The CDR3 bases are TGTGCCAGCAGCTTAGATTGGTGGCGGGCCCAAGAGACCCAGTACTTC. The whole variable domain, remainder taken from reference TRBV7-2 and TRBJ2-5, is GAGVSQSPSNKVTEKGKDVELRCDPISGHTALYWYRQSLGQGLEFLIYFQGNSAPDKSGLPSDRFSAERTGGSVSTLTIQRTQQEDSAVYLCASSLDWWRAQETQYFGPGTRLLVL.

The rearrangement links TRBV7-2 to TRBJ2-1; D is unclear. The CDR3 sequence is 15 residues long. Germline CDR1 reads SGHTA; CDR2 reads FQGNSA. V lost 0 bases and J 4 bases, leaving 10 bases between the germline ends. Here the CDR3 reads CASSLATTRYNEQFF. The CDR3 DNA reads TGTGCCAGCAGCTTAGCTACTACGCGGTACAATGAGCAGTTCTTC.

This clone showed up just a few times. This chain joins TRBV6-5 and TRBJ2-3; no reliable D call. Germline loops: CDR1 MNHEY, CDR2 SVGAGI. Trimming removed 3 bases at V and 4 bases at J, with 11 bases between. The CDR3 runs 14 residues. The CDR3 spells CASSYLAVPDTQYF. CDR3 bases: TGTGCCAGCAGTTATTTGGCCGTGCCAGATACGCAGTATTTT.

This clone was counted a few times. The identical CDR3 is also encoded by other nucleotide sequences in the sample. The rearrangement joins TRBV7-2 to TRBJ1-2, with TRBD1 matching over 8 bases. Germline loops: CDR1 SGHTA, CDR2 FQGNSA. CDR3 length: 13 residues. Losses at the gene ends were 5 bases for V and 4 bases for J; bases not matched to a gene: 3. CDR3 residues: CASSLDRGYGYTF. The CDR3 nucleotides read TGTGCCAGCAGCCTAGACAGGGGCTATGGCTACACCTTC.

This clone has more than one count but fewer than ten. V is TRBV29-1 and J is TRBJ2-1, with D maybe TRBD2 (5 bases). This CDR3 comprises 12 residues. Germline values: CDR1 SQVTM, CDR2 ANQGSEA. V lost 6 bases and J 5 bases, leaving 11 bases between the germline ends. Here the CDR3 reads CSVKTSDNEQFF. The DNA for the CDR3 is TGCAGCGTAAAAACTAGTGACAATGAGCAGTTCTTC.

The chain links TRBV30 to TRBJ2-3, with 10 positions matching TRBD2. The CDR3 consists of 17 residues. Germline assignment: CDR1 GTSNPN and CDR2 SVGIG (reference sequence). With 3 bases clipped from V and 8 bases from J, the junction kept 17 bases outside the gene matches. CDR3 in DNA: TGTGCCTGGAGCAGGCTAGCGGGAGCTCCGGGTAAGGGTACGCAGTATTTT. It codes for CAWSRLAGAPGKGTQYF.

The chain employs TRBV30 and TRBJ1-2; TRBD1 matches at 9 bases. The CDR3 runs to 15 residues. The trim removed 3 bases at V and 7 bases at J, leaving 12 bases unmatched. The germline V gene encodes CDR1 GTSNPN and CDR2 SVGIG (reference sequence). The CDR3 DNA follows: TGTGCCTGGAGCCCCTGGACAGGGGAGTGGAGTGGCTACACCTTC. Translation: CAWSPWTGEWSGYTF.

A few counts support this clone. V gene TRBV7-2 combines with J gene TRBJ1-1, with a tentative D call TRBD1 (6 bases). In germline, CDR1 is SGHTA, CDR2 FQGNSA. Trimming stripped 0 bases from V and 3 bases from J, with 14 bases between. The CDR3 consists of 16 residues. CDR3 coding DNA: TGTGCCAGCAGCTTAGCTTTTTTGTCAGGGGACACTGAAGCTTTCTTT. It is translated as CASSLAFLSGDTEAFF.

The chain employs TRBV6-5 and TRBJ2-7; 9 bases fit TRBD1. This CDR3 region has 15 residues. CDR1 and CDR2 from the germline V gene are MNHEY and SVGAGI. Unmatched junction bases numbered 7, after V lost 1 base and J lost 6 bases. The CDR3 DNA follows: TGTGCCAGCAGTTACTGGACAAAACAGGGGGCCGAGCAGTACTTC. It codes for CASSYWTKQGAEQYF.

The genes are TRBV25-1 and TRBJ2-3; tentative D call: TRBD1 (5 bases). Trimming removed 3 bases from V and 8 bases from J, with 9 bases in between. Germline lookup yields CDR1 MGHDK and CDR2 SYGVNS. The CDR3 is 12 residues long. In DNA, the CDR3 is TGTGCCAGCAGTGACCAGGGCATTACGCAGTATTTT. Residues: CASSDQGITQYF.

The chain has TRBV5-4 and TRBJ2-6; 8 bases align to TRBD2. Unmatched junction bases numbered 5, after V lost 4 bases and J lost 2 bases. Germline CDR1 SGHNT, CDR2 YYREEE (reference sequence). There are 16 residues in the CDR3. The CDR3 region has the DNA TGTGCCAGCAGCCCACGGCGGGGGGCTGGGGCCAACGTCCTGACTTTC. Translating gives CASSPRRGAGANVLTF.

The V and J genes are TRBV7-6 and TRBJ2-3, with a weak D call TRBD1 (5 bases). This CDR3 is built from 18 residues. Trimming cost V 1 base and J 0 bases, with 17 bases left between them. CDR1 and CDR2 (germline): SGHVS, FNYEAQ. CDR3 in amino acids: CASSLEGQGPSSTDTQYF. As DNA, the CDR3 is TGTGCCAGCAGCTTAGAAGGGCAGGGCCCTTCTAGCACAGATACGCAGTATTTT.

This clone was recorded once. The chain combines TRBV28 with TRBJ2-3; TRBD1 matches 9 bases. Losses at the gene ends were 6 bases for V and 5 bases for J; bases not matched to a gene: 3. Per the germline V gene, CDR1 is MDHEN and CDR2 is SYDVKM. This CDR3 region has 13 residues. Here the CDR3 reads CASRTGGLDTQYF. The CDR3 nucleotides read TGTGCCAGCAGGACAGGGGGGCTAGATACGCAGTATTTT.

The chain uses TRBV25-1 and TRBJ1-1; 9 nucleotides align to TRBD1. V shed 5 bases, J shed 6 bases, and the junction held 7 bases outside the gene matches. The CDR3 is 14 amino acids. The germline gives CDR1 MGHDK, CDR2 SYGVNS. CDR3 in DNA: TGTGCCAGCAGTCCGAACCGGGACAGGGCTGAAGCTTTCTTT. This encodes CASSPNRDRAEAFF.

J is TRBJ2-6 and V is TRBV18; D is undetermined. The ends were cut back, 0 bases at V and 0 bases at J, with 6 bases in the middle. The CDR3 has 16 amino acids. CDR1 KGHSH and CDR2 LQKENI come from the germline V gene. The CDR3 DNA is TGTGCCAGCTCACCACCGAACTTCTCTGGGGCCAACGTCCTGACTTTC. It yields the protein CASSPPNFSGANVLTF.

J is TRBJ1-1 and V is TRBV6-5; D not certain. Germline lookup yields CDR1 MNHEY and CDR2 SVGAGI. Trimming shortened V by 2 bases and J by 4 bases, and 11 bases separated the two germline ends. The CDR3 spans 14 residues. The CDR3 reads CASSYGQVGTEAFF. CDR3 coding DNA: TGTGCCAGCAGTTACGGGCAGGTCGGCACTGAAGCTTTCTTT.

This clone has a handful of counts. The chain employs TRBV30 and TRBJ1-3; D unresolved. The CDR3 has 13 residues. In germline, CDR1 is GTSNPN, CDR2 SVGIG (reference sequence). Trimming stripped 3 bases from V and 0 bases from J, with 6 bases between. The CDR3 reads CAWRADSGNTIYF. CDR3 coding DNA: TGTGCCTGGAGGGCAGACTCTGGAAACACCATATATTTT.

This chain connects TRBV5-1 to TRBJ1-2, with TRBD1 identical over 7 bases. Germline V gene lookup returns CDR1 SGHRS and CDR2 YFSETQ. Trimming took 4 bases from V and 2 from J; bases not matched to a gene: 5. CDR3 size: 14 residues. Here the CDR3 DNA reads TGCGCCAGCAGCGCGGGGACAGTGAACTATGGCTACACCTTC. Its translation is CASSAGTVNYGYTF.

This sequence joins TRBV19 and TRBJ2-6, with TRBD1 matching 8 bases. The V segment lost 6 bases and the J segment 2 bases; nucleotides outside the gene matches: 9. Germline V CDR1 and CDR2: LNHDA, SQIVND (reference sequence). This CDR3 comprises 17 residues. Here the CDR3 reads CASRPRTGKTGANVLTF. CDR3 sequence (DNA): TGTGCCAGTAGGCCCAGGACAGGGAAAACTGGGGCCAACGTCCTGACTTTC.

This clone was found a few times. The rearrangement links TRBV7-2 to TRBJ2-3, with D maybe TRBD1 (5 bases). Trimming removed 5 bases at V and 4 bases at J, with 13 bases between. Germline CDR1 reads SGHTA; CDR2 reads FQGNSA. CDR3 length: 14 residues. CDR3 region: CASSPGSGSDTQYF. CDR3 in DNA: TGTGCCAGCAGCCCTGGTTCAGGGTCAGATACGCAGTATTTT.

The rearrangement joins TRBV7-2 to TRBJ2-1; 7 bases are shared with TRBD2. CDR3 length: 19 residues. The germline V gene has CDR1 SGHTA and CDR2 FQGNSA. Trimming removed 5 bases from V and 7 bases from J; junction bases left unmatched: 23. DNA for the CDR3: TGTGCCAGCAGCACCCCTGGCGGGAGTTTTAGGTTTGGGGGTAATGAGCAGTTCTTC. Its protein product is CASSTPGGSFRFGGNEQFF.

The chain joins TRBV29-1 to TRBJ1-1; D gene unclear. V lost 4 bases and J 4 bases, leaving 16 bases between the germline ends. Per germline, CDR1 SQVTM and CDR2 ANQGSEA. The CDR3 is 14 amino acids. The CDR3 nucleotides read TGCAGCGTTGCTCTGGGAGGCTGGGGCACTGAAGCTTTCTTT. It encodes CSVALGGWGTEAFF.

The chain is built from TRBV5-6 and TRBJ2-7, with unresolved D. The CDR3 spans 11 residues. The V end lost 4 bases, the J end lost 4 bases, and 6 bases lay between the germline ends. The germline V gene encodes CDR1 SGHDT and CDR2 YYEEEE. CDR3 protein: CASSHYYEQYF. In nucleotides, the CDR3 is TGTGCCAGCAGCCACTATTACGAGCAGTACTTC.

The count of this clone is one. The V gene is TRBV6-5, the J gene TRBJ2-7; 9 nucleotides match TRBD2. Germline assignment: CDR1 MNHEY and CDR2 SVGAGI. This CDR3 has 15 residues. J gave up 2 bases and V 2 bases, and 4 bases lay outside the gene matches. CDR3 nucleotides: TGTGCCAGCAGTTACCACCTAGCGGGGACCTACGAGCAGTACTTC. Translation gives CASSYHLAGTYEQYF.

J is TRBJ2-6 and V is TRBV7-2; 8 bases line up with TRBD1. Trimming cost V 5 bases and J 1 base; bases outside gene matches: 7. The CDR3 extends over 17 amino acids. The germline V gene has CDR1 SGHTA and CDR2 FQGNSA. CDR3 sequence reads: CASSKAGGASGANVLTF. In DNA, the CDR3 is TGTGCCAGCAGCAAGGCAGGGGGCGCTTCTGGGGCCAACGTCCTGACTTTC.

This clone was seen only a few times. In DNA form, the CDR3 reads TGTGCCAGTAGTGTGAACAGGGCGTCGAATTCACCCCTCCACTTT. Its translation: CASSVNRASNSPLHF. V is TRBV19 and J is TRBJ1-6; TRBD1 is a possible D gene (6 bases). V shed 5 bases and J shed 7 bases, with 15 bases lying between them. CDR1 LNHDA and CDR2 SQIVND come from the germline V gene (reference sequence). This CDR3 region has 15 residues.

This chain uses TRBV5-1 with TRBJ2-2; D call uncertain. From germline, CDR1 is SGHRS and CDR2 YFSETQ. The CDR3 is 13 residues long. The V gene lost 1 base and the J gene lost 4 bases, with 5 bases spanning the gap. The CDR3 DNA reads as TGCGCCAGCAGCTTGCCCATCACCGGGGAGCTGTTTTTT. The encoded protein is CASSLPITGELFF.

The chain recombines TRBV18 with TRBJ2-7; TRBD2 might be the D (6 bases). Germline CDR1 KGHSH, CDR2 LQKENI. Trimming removed 4 bases at V and 2 bases at J, with 12 bases between. The CDR3 runs 14 residues. Written as DNA, the CDR3 is TGTGCCAGCTCACAACTTGGAGGGACCTACGAGCAGTACTTC. Amino acids: CASSQLGGTYEQYF.

This rearrangement joins TRBV7-2 to TRBJ2-1, with D unresolved. The CDR3 length is 12 residues. The V gene lost 5 bases and the J gene lost 3 bases, with 5 bases spanning the gap. Germline V CDR1 and CDR2: SGHTA, FQGNSA. CDR3 DNA: TGTGCCAGCAGCCACATCTACAATGAGCAGTTCTTC. Its translation: CASSHIYNEQFF.